This is a list of T cell receptor beta chains from one sample in a study of beta chain features in type 1 diabetes. This table comes from immunoSEQ multiplex PCR, and its TCRdb copy is limited to in-frame clones, with some not included. Among around 280,000 clones, approximately 15% were seen once, and the ten largest hold less than 0.02%. The sequencing input was naive CD4+ T cells from blood. The receptors stem from a man between 18 and 35 years old with type 1 diabetes. The CDR3 runs from the conserved cysteine through the conserved F or W. The order of the fields is CDR3 protein, V gene, J gene, clone size. Only part of the rows carry a size: once, few, many, or a class if the clone is expanded.

CDR3: CASSLSGTGETQYF
V: TRBV27
J: TRBJ2-5
size: few

CDR3: CASSLFYGYPNEQFF
V: TRBV4-3
J: TRBJ2-1
size: few

CDR3: CASSDRGRAFF
V: TRBV28
J: TRBJ1-1
size: once

CDR3: CASSPGTVRISGANVLTF
V: TRBV7-9
J: TRBJ2-6
size: few

CDR3: CASSPTGQLITDTQYF
V: TRBV18
J: TRBJ2-3
size: few

CDR3: CASTQDRAYEQYF
V: TRBV28
J: TRBJ2-7
size: few

CDR3: CASSLMRTSGGRETQYF
V: TRBV7-2
J: TRBJ2-5
size: -

CDR3: CASSLRDQPQHF
V: TRBV7-9
J: TRBJ1-5
size: few

CDR3: CASSRTNSGDEQFF
V: TRBV13
J: TRBJ2-1
size: few

CDR3: CASLSRQGMNTEAFF
V: TRBV27
J: TRBJ1-1
size: once

CDR3: CASSLEGGNIQYF
V: TRBV2
J: TRBJ2-4
size: few

CDR3: CASSPWDRGSTDTQYF
V: TRBV18
J: TRBJ2-3
size: few

CDR3: CASSGTSGSTYEQYF
V: TRBV5-1
J: TRBJ2-7
size: few

CDR3: CASSPRQPKNTGELFF
V: TRBV28
J: TRBJ2-2
size: few

CDR3: CASSLDRRSYGYTF
V: TRBV5-1
J: TRBJ1-2
size: -

CDR3: CASSLDPGTAGQYF
V: TRBV7-2
J: TRBJ2-5
size: -

CDR3: CASSLKTSGWSSYNEQFF
V: TRBV18
J: TRBJ2-1
size: few

CDR3: CASSYSTNSNEQYF
V: TRBV6-6
J: TRBJ2-7
size: -

CDR3: CASSTVQGSRDTEAFF
V: TRBV18
J: TRBJ1-1
size: -

CDR3: CASRVQDGGPETQYF
V: TRBV19
J: TRBJ2-5
size: few

CDR3: CASSRSTGNGYTF
V: TRBV5-6
J: TRBJ1-2
size: -

CDR3: CASSISGDRDQGYTF
V: TRBV5-5
J: TRBJ1-2
size: -

CDR3: CSAGDSNQPQHF
V: TRBV29-1
J: TRBJ1-5
size: -

CDR3: CASRRQGRALEQYF
V: TRBV28
J: TRBJ2-7
size: few

CDR3: CASKGGSVQIVSYEQYF
V: TRBV10-2
J: TRBJ2-7
size: -

CDR3: CASSLSYSYEQYF
V: TRBV7-2
J: TRBJ2-7
size: few

CDR3: CAWSVAGAQPQHF
V: TRBV30
J: TRBJ1-5
size: few

CDR3: CASSPTSGSDYEQYF
V: TRBV4-2
J: TRBJ2-7
size: -

CDR3: CASGRPQRGYEQYF
V: TRBV28
J: TRBJ2-7
size: few

CDR3: CAWSVASPLHF
V: TRBV30
J: TRBJ1-6
size: -

CDR3: CASDPGQGPSYEQYF
V: TRBV7-9
J: TRBJ2-7
size: few

CDR3: CASSSPWPGDGYTF
V: TRBV7-9
J: TRBJ1-2
size: few

CDR3: CASSLGRGIWTGHEQFF
V: TRBV7-8
J: TRBJ2-1
size: -

CDR3: CASSGFPLTSGPREQYF
V: TRBV27
J: TRBJ2-7
size: -

CDR3: CASSPRGGGQETQYF
V: TRBV7-2
J: TRBJ2-5
size: -